These T cell receptor beta chains were read from a single sample in a study of blood T cell repertoires in COVID-19. The table came from immunoSEQ multiplex PCR; TCRdb's copy has only in-frame clones and leaves some out. The sample has fewer than 150,000 clones, nearly 90% seen once. The sample consisted of peripheral blood. These receptors were taken from a woman aged 70-85 years who had recovered from COVID-19. CDR3s include the opening cysteine and the closing phenylalanine or tryptophan. A D gene is named only where the DNA matches it firmly. Rows give clone size only sometimes, using once, few, many, or a class for an expanded clone.

TGTGCCACCAGCACCGACAGGGGGGACATTCAGTACTTC	CATSTDRGDIQYF	few	TRBV15	TRBJ2-4	TRBD1
TGTGCCAGCAGCTTAGGGCAGGCGAGCACTGAAGCTTTCTTT	CASSLGQASTEAFF	.	TRBV7-2	TRBJ1-1	.
TGTGCCAGCAGCCCATCGAGGGGGCTGGAGACCCAGTACTTC	CASSPSRGLETQYF	.	TRBV7-9	TRBJ2-5	TRBD1
TGTGCCACAGGGGGAATCGGACAAGCAAATGAAAAACTGTTTTTT	CATGGIGQANEKLFF	.	TRBV28	TRBJ1-4	TRBD1
TGTGCCAGCAGCCAAGACCACTCCTATAATTCACCCCTCCACTTT	CASSQDHSYNSPLHF	.	TRBV14	TRBJ1-6	.
TGTGCCAGCAGTCGAGGGGGTTTACAAGAGACCCAGTACTTC	CASSRGGLQETQYF	.	TRBV28	TRBJ2-5	.
TGCAGTGCTAGTGTAGCTAGCTATGAGCAGTTCTTC	CSASVASYEQFF	.	TRBV20-1	TRBJ2-1	.
TGTGCCATCAGTGAGGGGGCAGGGGCAAGCAATCAGCCCCAGCATTTT	CAISEGAGASNQPQHF	.	TRBV10-3	TRBJ1-5	.
TGTGCCAGCGCGACAAGGAATGAGCAGTTCTTC	CASATRNEQFF	.	TRBV27	TRBJ2-1	.
TGTGCCAGTAGTCTCAGGGGAGAAAACACTGAAGCTTTCTTT	CASSLRGENTEAFF	once	TRBV19	TRBJ1-1	.
TGCGCCAGCAGCTTGGGGCAGGGGGACGCGAATGAGCAGTTCTTC	CASSLGQGDANEQFF	.	TRBV5-1	TRBJ2-1	TRBD1
TGTGCCAGCAGCTTAAGAGCGGCGGGAGGTTGGAATCAAGAGACCCAGTACTTC	CASSLRAAGGWNQETQYF	once	TRBV7-3	TRBJ2-5	TRBD2
TGTGCCAGCAGCAACCCAGTCGGGGTCCGGGAGCAGTACTTC	CASSNPVGVREQYF	.	TRBV6-5	TRBJ2-7	.
TGTGCCAGCAGCTTACAAGGACTACAAAAGCTCCGCACAGATACGCAGTATTTT	CASSLQGLQKLRTDTQYF	once	TRBV7-3	TRBJ2-3	.
TGTGCCAGCAGCTTAGGTTCCATGGAGTACGAGCAGTACTTC	CASSLGSMEYEQYF	.	TRBV7-2	TRBJ2-7	.
TGCGCCAGCAGCCCAGGCAGGGTGAGAGATACGCAGTATTTT	CASSPGRVRDTQYF	.	TRBV23-1	TRBJ2-3	.
TGCGCCAGCAGCCAAGAGGGGTGGGCAGGGACCTACGAGCAGTACTTC	CASSQEGWAGTYEQYF	.	TRBV4-3	TRBJ2-7	.
TGTGCCAGCACTCTGGTGAGCTCCTACGAGCAGTACTTC	CASTLVSSYEQYF	.	TRBV28	TRBJ2-7	.